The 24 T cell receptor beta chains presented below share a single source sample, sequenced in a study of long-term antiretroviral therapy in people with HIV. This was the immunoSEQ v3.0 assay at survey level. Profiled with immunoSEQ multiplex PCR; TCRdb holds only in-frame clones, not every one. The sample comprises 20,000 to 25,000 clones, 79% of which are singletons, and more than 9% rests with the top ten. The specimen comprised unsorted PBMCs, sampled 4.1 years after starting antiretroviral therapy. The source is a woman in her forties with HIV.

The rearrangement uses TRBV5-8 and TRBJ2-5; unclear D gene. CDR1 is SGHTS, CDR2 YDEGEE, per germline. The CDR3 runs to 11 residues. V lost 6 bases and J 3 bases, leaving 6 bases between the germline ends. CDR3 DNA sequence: TGTGCCAGCACAAGGGAAGAGACCCAGTACTTC. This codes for CASTREETQYF.

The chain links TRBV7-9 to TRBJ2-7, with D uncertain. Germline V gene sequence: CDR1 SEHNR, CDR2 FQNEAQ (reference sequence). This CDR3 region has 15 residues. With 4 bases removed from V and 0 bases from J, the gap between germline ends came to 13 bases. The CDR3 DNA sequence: TGTGCCAGCAGCTCTGGCCGGGTTAGCTCCTACGAGCAGTACTTC. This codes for CASSSGRVSSYEQYF.

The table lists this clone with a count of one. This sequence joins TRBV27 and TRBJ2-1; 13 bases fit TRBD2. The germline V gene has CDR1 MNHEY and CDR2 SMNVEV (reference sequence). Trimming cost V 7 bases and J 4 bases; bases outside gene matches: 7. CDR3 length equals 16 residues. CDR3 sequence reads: CASKRTSGGPYNEQFF. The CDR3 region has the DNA TGTGCCAGCAAAAGGACTAGCGGGGGCCCGTACAATGAGCAGTTCTTC.

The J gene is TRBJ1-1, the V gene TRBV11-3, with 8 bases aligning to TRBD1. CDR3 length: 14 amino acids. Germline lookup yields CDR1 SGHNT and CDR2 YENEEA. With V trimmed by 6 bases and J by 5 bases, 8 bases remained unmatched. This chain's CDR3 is CASRKRTGTTEAFF. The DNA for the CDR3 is TGTGCCAGCAGAAAAAGGACAGGGACAACTGAAGCTTTCTTT.

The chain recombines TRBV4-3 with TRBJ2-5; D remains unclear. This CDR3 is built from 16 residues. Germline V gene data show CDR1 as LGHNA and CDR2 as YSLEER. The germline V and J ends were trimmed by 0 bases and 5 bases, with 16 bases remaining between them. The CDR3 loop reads CASSQEWLGKTETQYF. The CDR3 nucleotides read TGCGCCAGCAGCCAAGAGTGGCTGGGGAAAACCGAGACCCAGTACTTC.

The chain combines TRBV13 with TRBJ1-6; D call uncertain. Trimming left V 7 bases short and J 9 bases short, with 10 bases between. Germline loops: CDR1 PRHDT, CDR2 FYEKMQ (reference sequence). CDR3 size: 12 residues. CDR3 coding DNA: TGTGCCAGCACCAAGGAAGCTTCACCCCTCCACTTT. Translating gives CASTKEASPLHF.

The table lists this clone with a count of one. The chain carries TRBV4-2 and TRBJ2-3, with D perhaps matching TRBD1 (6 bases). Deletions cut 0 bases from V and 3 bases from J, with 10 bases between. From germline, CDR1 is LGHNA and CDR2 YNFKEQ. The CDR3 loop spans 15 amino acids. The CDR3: CASSQEGTGTDTQYF. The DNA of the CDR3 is TGTGCCAGCAGCCAAGAGGGAACAGGGACAGATACGCAGTATTTT.

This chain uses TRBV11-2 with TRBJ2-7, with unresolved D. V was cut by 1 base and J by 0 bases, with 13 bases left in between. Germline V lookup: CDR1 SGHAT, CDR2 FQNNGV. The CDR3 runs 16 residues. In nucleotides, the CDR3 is TGTGCCAGCAGCTTAGCGAGAGACTTAAGCTCCTACGAGCAGTACTTC. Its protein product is CASSLARDLSSYEQYF.

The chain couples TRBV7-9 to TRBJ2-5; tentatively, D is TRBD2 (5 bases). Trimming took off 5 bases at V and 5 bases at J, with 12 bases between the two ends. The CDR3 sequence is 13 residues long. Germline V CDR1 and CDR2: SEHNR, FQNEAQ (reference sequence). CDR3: CASSPRGPETQYF. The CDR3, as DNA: TGTGCCAGCAGCCCCCGGGGTCCGGAGACCCAGTACTTC.

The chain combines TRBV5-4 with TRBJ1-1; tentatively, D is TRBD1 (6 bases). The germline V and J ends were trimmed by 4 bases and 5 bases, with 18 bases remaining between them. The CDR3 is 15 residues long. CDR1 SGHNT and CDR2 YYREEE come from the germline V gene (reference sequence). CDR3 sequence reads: CASSPNRELLTEAFF. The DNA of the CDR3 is TGTGCCAGCAGCCCCAACAGGGAACTTCTGACTGAAGCTTTCTTT. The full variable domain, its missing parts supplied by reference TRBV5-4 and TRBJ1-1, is ETGVTQSPTHLIKTRGQQVTLRCSSQSGHNTVSWYQQALGQGPQFIFQYYREEENGRGNFPPRFSGLQFPNYSSELNVNALELDDSALYLCASSPNRELLTEAFFGQGTRLTVV.

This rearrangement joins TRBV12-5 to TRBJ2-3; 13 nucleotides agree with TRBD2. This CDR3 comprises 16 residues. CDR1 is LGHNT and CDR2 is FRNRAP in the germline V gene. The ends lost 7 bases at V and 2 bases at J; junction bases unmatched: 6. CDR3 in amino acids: CASDWTSGRTTDTQYF. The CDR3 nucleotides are TGTGCTAGTGACTGGACTAGCGGGAGAACCACAGATACGCAGTATTTT.

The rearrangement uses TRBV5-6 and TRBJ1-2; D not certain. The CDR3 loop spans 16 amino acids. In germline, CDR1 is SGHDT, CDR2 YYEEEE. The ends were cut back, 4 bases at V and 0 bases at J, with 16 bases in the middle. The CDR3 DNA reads TGTGCCAGCAGCCGTTTTCTCACAGACTCTAACTATGGCTACACCTTC. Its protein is CASSRFLTDSNYGYTF.

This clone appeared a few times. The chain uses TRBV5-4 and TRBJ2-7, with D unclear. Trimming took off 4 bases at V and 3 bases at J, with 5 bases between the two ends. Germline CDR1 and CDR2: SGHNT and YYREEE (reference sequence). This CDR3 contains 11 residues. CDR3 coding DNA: TGTGCCAGCAGCAGTCGCTACGAGCAGTACTTC. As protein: CASSSRYEQYF.

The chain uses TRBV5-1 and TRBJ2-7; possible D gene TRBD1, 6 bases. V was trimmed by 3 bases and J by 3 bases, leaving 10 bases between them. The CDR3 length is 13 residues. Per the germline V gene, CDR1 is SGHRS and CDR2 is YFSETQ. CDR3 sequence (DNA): TGCGCCAGCAGCTACGACAGGATCTACGAGCAGTACTTC. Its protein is CASSYDRIYEQYF.

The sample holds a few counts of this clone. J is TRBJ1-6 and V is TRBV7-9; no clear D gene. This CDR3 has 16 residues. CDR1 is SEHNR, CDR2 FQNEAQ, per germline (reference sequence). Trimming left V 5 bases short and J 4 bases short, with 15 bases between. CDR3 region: CASSPRLAWYNSPLHF. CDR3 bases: TGTGCCAGCAGCCCCCGCTTGGCCTGGTATAATTCACCCCTCCACTTT.

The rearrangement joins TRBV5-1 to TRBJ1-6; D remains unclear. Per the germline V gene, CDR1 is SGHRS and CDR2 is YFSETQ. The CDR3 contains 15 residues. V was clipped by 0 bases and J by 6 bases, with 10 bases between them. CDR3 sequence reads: CASSLGGEGNSPLHF. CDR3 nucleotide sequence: TGCGCCAGCAGCTTGGGGGGAGAGGGTAATTCACCCCTCCACTTT. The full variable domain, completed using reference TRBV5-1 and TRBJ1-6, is KAGVTQTPRYLIKTRGQQVTLSCSPISGHRSVSWYQQTPGQGLQFLFEYFSETQRNKGNFPGRFSGRQFSNSRSEMNVSTLELGDSALYLCASSLGGEGNSPLHFGNGTRLTVT.

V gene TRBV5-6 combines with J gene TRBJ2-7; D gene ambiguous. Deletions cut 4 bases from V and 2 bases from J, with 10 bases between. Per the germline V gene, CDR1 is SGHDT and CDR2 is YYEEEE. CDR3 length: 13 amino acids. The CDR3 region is CASSVGPAYEQYF. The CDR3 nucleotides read TGTGCCAGCAGCGTAGGCCCAGCCTACGAGCAGTACTTC.

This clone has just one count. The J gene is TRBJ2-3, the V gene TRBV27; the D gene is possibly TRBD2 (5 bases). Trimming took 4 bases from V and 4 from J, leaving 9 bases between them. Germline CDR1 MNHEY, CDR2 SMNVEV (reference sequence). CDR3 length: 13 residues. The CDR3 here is CASSSRLPDTQYF. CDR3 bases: TGTGCCAGCAGTTCCAGACTACCAGATACGCAGTATTTT.

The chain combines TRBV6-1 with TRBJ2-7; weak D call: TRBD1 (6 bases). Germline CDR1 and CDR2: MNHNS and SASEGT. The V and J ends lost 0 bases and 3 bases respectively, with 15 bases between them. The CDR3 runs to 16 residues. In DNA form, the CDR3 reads TGTGCCAGCAGTGAAGCGAGGAGACAGGCGGGCTACGAGCAGTACTTC. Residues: CASSEARRQAGYEQYF.

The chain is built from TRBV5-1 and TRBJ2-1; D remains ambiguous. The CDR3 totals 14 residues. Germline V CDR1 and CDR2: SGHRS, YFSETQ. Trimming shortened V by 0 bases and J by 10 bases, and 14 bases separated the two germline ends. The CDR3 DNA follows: TGCGCCAGCAGCTTGGTGCCGGATGACGACGAGCAGTTCTTC. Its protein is CASSLVPDDDEQFF.

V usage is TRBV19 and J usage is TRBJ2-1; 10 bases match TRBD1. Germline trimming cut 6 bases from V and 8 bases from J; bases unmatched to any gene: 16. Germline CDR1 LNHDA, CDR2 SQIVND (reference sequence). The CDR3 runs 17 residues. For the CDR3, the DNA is TGTGCCAGTAGCTACTTAACGGGGACAGGGGCGCCGTATGAGCAGTTCTTC. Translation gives CASSYLTGTGAPYEQFF. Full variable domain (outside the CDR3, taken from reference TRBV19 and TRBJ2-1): DGGITQSPKYLFRKEGQNVTLSCEQNLNHDAMYWYRQDPGQGLRLIYYSQIVNDFQKGDIAEGYSVSREKKESFPLTVTSAQKNPTAFYLCASSYLTGTGAPYEQFFGPGTRLTVL.

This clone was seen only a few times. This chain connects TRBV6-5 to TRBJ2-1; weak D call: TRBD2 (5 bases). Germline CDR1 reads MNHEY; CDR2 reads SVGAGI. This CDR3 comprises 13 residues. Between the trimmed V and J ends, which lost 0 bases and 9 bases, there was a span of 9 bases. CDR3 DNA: TGTGCCAGCAGTTACTCAGGACTGACTGAGCAGTTCTTC. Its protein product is CASSYSGLTEQFF.

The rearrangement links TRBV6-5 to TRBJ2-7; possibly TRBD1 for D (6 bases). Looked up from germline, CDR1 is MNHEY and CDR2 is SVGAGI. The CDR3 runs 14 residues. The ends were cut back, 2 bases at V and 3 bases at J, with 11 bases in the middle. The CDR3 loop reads CASSYTGHFYEQYF. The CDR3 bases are TGTGCCAGCAGTTACACGGGACATTTCTACGAGCAGTACTTC.

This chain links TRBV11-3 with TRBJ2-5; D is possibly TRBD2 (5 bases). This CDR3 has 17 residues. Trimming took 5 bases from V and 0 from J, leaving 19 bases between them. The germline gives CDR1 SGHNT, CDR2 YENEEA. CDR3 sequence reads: CASSTTIASPYQETQYF. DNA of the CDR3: TGTGCCAGCAGCACCACGATAGCTAGCCCCTACCAAGAGACCCAGTACTTC.